This TCR beta chain was captured by sequencing in a study of cytomegalovirus exposure and HLA in healthy donors. Whole-study results and caveats: Rarity held for most TCR sequences, but there were some public TCRs that occurred in many donors. At a 0.05 false discovery rate, a later analysis found some 18,000 TCR beta sequences to be associated with HLA alleles.

On this clone itself: Its antigen is as yet unknown.

The PCR used 60 Vbeta and 13 Jbeta primers. The data were produced by immunoSEQ multiplex PCR, yet TCRdb's version contains in-frame clones alone and is incomplete. In the table there are 100,000 to 150,000 clones, about 80% of which are singletons. The V gene's germline CDR1 is SGHDT and CDR2 YYEEEE. The CDR3 contains 16 residues. The V end was cut by 4 bases, the J end by 7 bases, with 18 bases between. The sequenced sample consisted of PBMCs. The chain links TRBV5-6 to TRBJ1-6; perhaps TRBD1 as D (5 bases). This receptor was taken from a man aged 25-45 years in good health and CMV-seronegative. The CDR3 bases are TGTGCCAGCAGCAGGGGCCAGAGCCCCATCAATTCACCCCTCCACTTT. Its protein is CASSRGQSPINSPLHF.